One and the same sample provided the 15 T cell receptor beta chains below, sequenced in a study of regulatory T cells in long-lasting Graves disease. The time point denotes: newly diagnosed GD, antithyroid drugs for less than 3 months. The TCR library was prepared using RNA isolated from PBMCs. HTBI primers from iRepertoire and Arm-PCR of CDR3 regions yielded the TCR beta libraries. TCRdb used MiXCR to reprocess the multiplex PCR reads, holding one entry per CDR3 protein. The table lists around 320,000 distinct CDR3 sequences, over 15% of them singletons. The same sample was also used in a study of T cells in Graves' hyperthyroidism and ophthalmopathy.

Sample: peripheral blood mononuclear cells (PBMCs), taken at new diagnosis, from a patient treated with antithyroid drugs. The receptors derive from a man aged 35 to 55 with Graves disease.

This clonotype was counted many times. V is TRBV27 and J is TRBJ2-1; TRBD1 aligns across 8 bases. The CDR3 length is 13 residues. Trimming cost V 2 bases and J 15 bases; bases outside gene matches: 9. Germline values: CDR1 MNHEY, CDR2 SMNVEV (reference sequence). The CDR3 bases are TGTGCCAGCAGTTTACAGTGGACAGGGACTCGGTTCTTC. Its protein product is CASSLQWTGTRFF.

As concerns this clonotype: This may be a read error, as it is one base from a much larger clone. The CDR3 loop reads CASRSPYQQYF. The CDR3 DNA sequence: TGTGCCAGCAGGAGTCCCTACCAGCAGTACTTC. V gene TRBV28 combines with J gene TRBJ2-7; D unresolved. Germline lookup yields CDR1 MDHEN and CDR2 SYDVKM. CDR3 size: 11 residues.

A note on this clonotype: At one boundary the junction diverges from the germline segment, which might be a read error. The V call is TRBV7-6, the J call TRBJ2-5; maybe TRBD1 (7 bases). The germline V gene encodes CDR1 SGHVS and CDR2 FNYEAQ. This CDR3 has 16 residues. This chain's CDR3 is CASSLVASGGRETQCF. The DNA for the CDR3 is TGTGCCAGCAGTCTAGTTGCGTCAGGGGGGCGAGAGACCCAGTGCTTC.

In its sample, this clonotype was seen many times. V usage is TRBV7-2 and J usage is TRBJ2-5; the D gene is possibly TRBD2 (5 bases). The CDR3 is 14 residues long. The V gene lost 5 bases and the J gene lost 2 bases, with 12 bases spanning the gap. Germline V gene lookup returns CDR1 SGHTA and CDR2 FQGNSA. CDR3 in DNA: TGTGCCAGCAGCCGTACACCGGGGCAAGAGACCCAGTACTTC. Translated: CASSRTPGQETQYF.

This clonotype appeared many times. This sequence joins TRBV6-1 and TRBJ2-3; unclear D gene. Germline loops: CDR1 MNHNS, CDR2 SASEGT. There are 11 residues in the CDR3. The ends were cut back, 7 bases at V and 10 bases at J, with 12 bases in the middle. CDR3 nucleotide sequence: TGTGCCAGCATGAATCTTACCGCGCAGTATTTT. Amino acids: CASMNLTAQYF.

CDR3 protein: CASSPGGHYNEQFF. In DNA form, the CDR3 reads TGTGCCAGCAGCCCGGGCGGACATTACAATGAGCAGTTCTTC. J is TRBJ2-1 and V is TRBV5-5; D is possibly TRBD1 (5 bases). CDR3 length: 14 amino acids. V dropped 4 bases and J dropped 4 bases, with 12 bases sitting between them. CDR1 and CDR2 from the germline V gene are SGHKS and YYEKEE (reference sequence).

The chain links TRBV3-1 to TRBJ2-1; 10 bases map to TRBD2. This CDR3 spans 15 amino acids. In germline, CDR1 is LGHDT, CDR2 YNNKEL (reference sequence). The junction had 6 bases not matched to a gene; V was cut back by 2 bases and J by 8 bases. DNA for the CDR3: TGTGCCAGCAGCCAAAATCCTAGCGGGGGTTATGAGCAGTTCTTC. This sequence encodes CASSQNPSGGYEQFF.

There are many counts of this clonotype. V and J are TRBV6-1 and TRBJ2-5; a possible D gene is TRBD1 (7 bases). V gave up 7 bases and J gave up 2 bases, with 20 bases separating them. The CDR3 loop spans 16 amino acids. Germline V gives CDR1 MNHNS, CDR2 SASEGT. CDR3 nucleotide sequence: TGTGCCAGCACTTCCTGGGGGGACAGAGAACAAGAGACCCAGTACTTC. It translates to CASTSWGDREQETQYF.

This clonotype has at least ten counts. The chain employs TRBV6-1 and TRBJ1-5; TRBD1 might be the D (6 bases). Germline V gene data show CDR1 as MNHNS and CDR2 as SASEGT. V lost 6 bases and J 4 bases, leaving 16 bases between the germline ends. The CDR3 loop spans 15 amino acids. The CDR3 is CASRGWGQENQPQHF. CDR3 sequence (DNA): TGTGCCAGCAGAGGATGGGGGCAGGAGAATCAGCCCCAGCATTTT.

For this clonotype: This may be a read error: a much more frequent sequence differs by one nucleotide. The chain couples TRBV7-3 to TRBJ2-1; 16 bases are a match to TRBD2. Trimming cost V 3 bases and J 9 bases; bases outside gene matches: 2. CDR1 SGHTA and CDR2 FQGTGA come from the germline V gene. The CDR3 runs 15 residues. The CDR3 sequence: CASSLGLAGGREQFF. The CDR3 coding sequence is TGTGCCAGCAGCTTGGGACTAGCGGGGGGGCGTGAGCAGTTCTTC. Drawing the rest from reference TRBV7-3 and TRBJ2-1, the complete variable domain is GAGVSQTPSNKVTEKGKYVELRCDPISGHTALYWYRQSLGQGPEFLIYFQGTGAADDSGLPNDRFFAVRPEGSVSTLKIQRTERGDSAVYLCASSLGLAGGREQFFGPGTRLTVL.

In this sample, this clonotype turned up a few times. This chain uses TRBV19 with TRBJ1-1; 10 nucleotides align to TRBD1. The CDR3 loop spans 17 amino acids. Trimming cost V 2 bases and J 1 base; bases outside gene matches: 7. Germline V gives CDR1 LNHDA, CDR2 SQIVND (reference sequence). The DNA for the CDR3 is TGTGCCAGTAGTATAATCCCCGGGACAGGGGAGAACACTGAAGCTTTCTTT. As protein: CASSIIPGTGENTEAFF.

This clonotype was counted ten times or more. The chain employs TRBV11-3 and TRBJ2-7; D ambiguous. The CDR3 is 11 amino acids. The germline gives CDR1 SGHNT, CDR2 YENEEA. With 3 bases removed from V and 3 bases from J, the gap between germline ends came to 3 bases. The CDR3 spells CASSFNYEQYF. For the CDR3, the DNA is TGTGCCAGCAGCTTTAACTACGAGCAGTACTTC.

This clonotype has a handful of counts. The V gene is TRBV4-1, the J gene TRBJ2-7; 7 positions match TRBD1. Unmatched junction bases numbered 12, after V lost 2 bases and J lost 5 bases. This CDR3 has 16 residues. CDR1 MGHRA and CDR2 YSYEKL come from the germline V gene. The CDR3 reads CASSQSRSGTADEQYF. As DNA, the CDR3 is TGCGCCAGCAGCCAATCAAGGTCCGGGACAGCCGACGAGCAGTACTTC.

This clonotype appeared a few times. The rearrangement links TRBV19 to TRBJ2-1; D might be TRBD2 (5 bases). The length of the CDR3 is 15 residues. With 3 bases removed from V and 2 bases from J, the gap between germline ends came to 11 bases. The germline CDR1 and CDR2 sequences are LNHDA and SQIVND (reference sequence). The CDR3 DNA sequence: TGTGCCAGTAGTATCGAGGAGGCACCCTACAATGAGCAGTTCTTC. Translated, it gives CASSIEEAPYNEQFF.

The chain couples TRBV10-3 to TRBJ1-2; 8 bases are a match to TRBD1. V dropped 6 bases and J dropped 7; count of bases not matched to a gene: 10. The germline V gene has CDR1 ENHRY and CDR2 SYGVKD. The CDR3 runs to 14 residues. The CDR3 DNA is TGTGCCATCAGGGATGGACAGGGACAGCGTGGCTACACCTTC. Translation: CAIRDGQGQRGYTF.